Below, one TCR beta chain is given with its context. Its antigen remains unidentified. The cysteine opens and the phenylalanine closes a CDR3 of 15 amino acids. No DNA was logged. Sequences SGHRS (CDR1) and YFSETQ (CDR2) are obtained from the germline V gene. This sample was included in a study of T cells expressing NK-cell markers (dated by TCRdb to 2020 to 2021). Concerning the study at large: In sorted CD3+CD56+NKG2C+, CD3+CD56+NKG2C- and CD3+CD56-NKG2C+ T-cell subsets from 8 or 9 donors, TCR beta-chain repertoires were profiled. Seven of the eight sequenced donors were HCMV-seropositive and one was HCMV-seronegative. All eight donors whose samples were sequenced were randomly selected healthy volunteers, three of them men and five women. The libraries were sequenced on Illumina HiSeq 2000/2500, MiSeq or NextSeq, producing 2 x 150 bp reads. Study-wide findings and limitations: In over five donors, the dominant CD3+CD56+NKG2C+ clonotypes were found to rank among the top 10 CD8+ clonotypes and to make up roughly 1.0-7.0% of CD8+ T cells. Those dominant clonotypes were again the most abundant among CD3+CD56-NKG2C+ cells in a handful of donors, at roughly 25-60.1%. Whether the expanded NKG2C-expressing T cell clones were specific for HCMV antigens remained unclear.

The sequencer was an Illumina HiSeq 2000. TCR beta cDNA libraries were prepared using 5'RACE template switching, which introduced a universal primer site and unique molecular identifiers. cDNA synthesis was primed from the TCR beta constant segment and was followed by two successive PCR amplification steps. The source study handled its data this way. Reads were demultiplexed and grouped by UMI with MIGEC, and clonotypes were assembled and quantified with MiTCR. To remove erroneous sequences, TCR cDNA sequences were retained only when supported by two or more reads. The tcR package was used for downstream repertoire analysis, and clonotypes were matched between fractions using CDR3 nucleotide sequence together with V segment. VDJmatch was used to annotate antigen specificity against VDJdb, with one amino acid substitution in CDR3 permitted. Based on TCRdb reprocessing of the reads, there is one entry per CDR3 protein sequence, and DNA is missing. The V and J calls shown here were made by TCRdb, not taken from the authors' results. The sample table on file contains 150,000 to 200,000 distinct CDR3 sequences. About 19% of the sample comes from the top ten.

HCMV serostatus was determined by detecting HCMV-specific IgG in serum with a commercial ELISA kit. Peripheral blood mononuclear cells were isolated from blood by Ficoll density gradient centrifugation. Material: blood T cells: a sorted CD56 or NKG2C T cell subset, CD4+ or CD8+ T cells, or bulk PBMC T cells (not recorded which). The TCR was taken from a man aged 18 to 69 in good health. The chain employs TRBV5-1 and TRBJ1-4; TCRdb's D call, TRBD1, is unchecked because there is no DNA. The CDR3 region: CASSLAGAGDEKLFF.